This paragraph covers one T cell receptor beta chain sequence. This sample is drawn from a study of CD8 T cells in Susac syndrome. Isolation of CD8+ and CD4+ T cells was performed negatively, whereas enrichment of TEMRA cells was done by FACS. Random hexamers served to reverse transcribe roughly 0.5 to 1 ug RNA. Multiplex immunoSEQ PCR targeted 54 Vbeta and 13 Jbeta TCR beta segments. From the immunoSEQ multiplex PCR reads, TCRdb called clonotypes with MiXCR, one entry per CDR3 protein. The table includes about 150,000 distinct CDR3 sequences, around 95% detected once. CDR3 length equals 16 residues. Germline V gene lookup returns CDR1 SGHVS and CDR2 FNYEAQ. Trimming took 4 bases from V and 3 from J; bases not matched to a gene: 10.

This TCR was recovered from a human donor with multiple sclerosis. The sequenced sample consisted of CD8+ T cells from PBMCs. This sequence joins TRBV7-6 and TRBJ1-1; TRBD1 agrees at 8 bases. Written as DNA, the CDR3 is TGTGCCAGCAGCTACTCCTTCGACAGGGGTTACACTGAAGCTTTCTTT. The encoded protein is CASSYSFDRGYTEAFF. Together with reference TRBV7-6 and TRBJ1-1, the CDR3 gives the full variable domain: GAGVSQSPRYKVTKRGQDVALRCDPISGHVSLYWYRQALGQGPEFLTYFNYEAQQDKSGLPNDRFSAERPEGSISTLTIQRTEQRDSAMYRCASSYSFDRGYTEAFFGQGTRLTVV.